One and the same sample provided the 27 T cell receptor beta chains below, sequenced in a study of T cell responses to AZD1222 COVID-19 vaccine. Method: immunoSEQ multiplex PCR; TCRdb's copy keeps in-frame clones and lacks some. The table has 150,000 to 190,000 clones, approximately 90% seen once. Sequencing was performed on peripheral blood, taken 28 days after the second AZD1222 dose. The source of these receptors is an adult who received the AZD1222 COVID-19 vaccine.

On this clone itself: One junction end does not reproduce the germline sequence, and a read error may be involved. The CDR3 bases are TGCGCCAGCAGCCAAGATGGTTGGGGGAATCACTTC. Protein sequence: CASSQDGWGNHF. This chain links TRBV4-1 with TRBJ1-2; D may be TRBD1 (5 bases). The germline V gene encodes CDR1 MGHRA and CDR2 YSYEKL. The CDR3 is made up of 12 amino acids.

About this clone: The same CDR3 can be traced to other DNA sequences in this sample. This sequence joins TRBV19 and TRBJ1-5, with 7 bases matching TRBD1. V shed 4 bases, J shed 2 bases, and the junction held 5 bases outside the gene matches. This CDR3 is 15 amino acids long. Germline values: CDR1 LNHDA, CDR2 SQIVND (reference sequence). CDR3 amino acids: CASSTTTGGNQPQHF. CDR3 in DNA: TGTGCCAGTAGTACCACAACAGGGGGCAATCAGCCCCAGCATTTT.

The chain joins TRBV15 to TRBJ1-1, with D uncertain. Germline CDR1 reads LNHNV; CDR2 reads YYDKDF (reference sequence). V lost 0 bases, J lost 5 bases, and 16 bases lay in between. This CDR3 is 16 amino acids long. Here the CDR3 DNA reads TGTGCCACCAGCAGAGAACAGACCGCGCGGAGGACTGAAGCTTTCTTT. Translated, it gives CATSREQTARRTEAFF.

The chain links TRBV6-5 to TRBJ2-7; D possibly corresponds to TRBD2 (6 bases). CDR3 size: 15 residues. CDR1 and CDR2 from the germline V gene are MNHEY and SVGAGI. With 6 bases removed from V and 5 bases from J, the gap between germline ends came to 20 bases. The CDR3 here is CASRPYNGGANEQYF. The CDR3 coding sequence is TGTGCCAGCAGACCCTACAACGGGGGTGCTAACGAGCAGTACTTC.

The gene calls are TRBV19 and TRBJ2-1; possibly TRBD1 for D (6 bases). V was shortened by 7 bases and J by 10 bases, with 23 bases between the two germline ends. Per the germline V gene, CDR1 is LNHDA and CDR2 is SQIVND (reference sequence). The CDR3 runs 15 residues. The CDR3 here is CASTPNQGSVREQFF. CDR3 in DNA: TGTGCCAGTACCCCAAACCAGGGGAGCGTACGCGAGCAGTTCTTC.

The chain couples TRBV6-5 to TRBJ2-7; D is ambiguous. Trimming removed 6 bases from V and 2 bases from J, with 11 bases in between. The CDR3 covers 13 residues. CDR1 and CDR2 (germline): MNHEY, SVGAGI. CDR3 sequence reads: CASSATPAYEQYF. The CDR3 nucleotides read TGTGCCAGCAGCGCTACACCCGCCTACGAGCAGTACTTC.

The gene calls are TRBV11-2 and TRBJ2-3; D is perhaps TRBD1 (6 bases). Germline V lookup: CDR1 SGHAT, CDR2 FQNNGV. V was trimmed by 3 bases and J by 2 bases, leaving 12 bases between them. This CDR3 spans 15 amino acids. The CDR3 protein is CASSLGDTYTDTQYF. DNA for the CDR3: TGTGCCAGCAGCTTGGGGGACACTTACACAGATACGCAGTATTTT. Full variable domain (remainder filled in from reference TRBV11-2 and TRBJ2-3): EAGVAQSPRYKIIEKRQSVAFWCNPISGHATLYWYQQILGQGPKLLIQFQNNGVVDDSQLPKDRFSAERLKGVDSTLKIQPAKLEDSAVYLCASSLGDTYTDTQYFGPGTRLTVL.

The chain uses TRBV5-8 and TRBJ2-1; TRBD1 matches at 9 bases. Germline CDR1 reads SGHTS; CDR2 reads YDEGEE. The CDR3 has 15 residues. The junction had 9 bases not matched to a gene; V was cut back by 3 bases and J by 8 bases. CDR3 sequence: CASSWDREGGDEQFF. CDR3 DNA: TGTGCCAGCAGCTGGGACAGGGAAGGCGGGGATGAGCAGTTCTTC.

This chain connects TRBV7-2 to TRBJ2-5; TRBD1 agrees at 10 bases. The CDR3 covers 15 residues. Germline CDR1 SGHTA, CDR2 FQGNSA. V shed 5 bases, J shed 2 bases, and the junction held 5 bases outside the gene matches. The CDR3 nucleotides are TGTGCCAGCAGCGTACCGGGACAGGGGCAAGAGACCCAGTACTTC. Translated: CASSVPGQGQETQYF.

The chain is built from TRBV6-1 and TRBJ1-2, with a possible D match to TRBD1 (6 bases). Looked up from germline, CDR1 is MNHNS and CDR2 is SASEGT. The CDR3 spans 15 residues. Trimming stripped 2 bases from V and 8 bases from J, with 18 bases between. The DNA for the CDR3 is TGTGCCAGCAGTGAAAGGGGAACAGGGCTAGGCGGCTACACCTTC. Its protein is CASSERGTGLGGYTF.

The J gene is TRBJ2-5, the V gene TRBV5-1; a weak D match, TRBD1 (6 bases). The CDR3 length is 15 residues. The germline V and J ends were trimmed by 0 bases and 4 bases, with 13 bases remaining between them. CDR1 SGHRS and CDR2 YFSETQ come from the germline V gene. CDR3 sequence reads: CASSLVEGVGETQYF. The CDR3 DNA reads TGCGCCAGCAGCTTGGTTGAGGGGGTGGGAGAGACCCAGTACTTC.

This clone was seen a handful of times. The CDR3 sequence: CASSLGGTNGVRTEAFF. The CDR3 nucleotides read TGCGCCAGCAGCTTGGGAGGGACAAATGGGGTTAGGACTGAAGCTTTCTTT. The V and J genes are TRBV5-1 and TRBJ1-1, with TRBD1 as a possible D gene (6 bases). The CDR3 consists of 17 residues. The V and J ends lost 0 bases and 5 bases respectively, with 20 bases between them. Germline CDR1 and CDR2: SGHRS and YFSETQ. Full variable domain (rest looked up from reference TRBV5-1 and TRBJ1-1): KAGVTQTPRYLIKTRGQQVTLSCSPISGHRSVSWYQQTPGQGLQFLFEYFSETQRNKGNFPGRFSGRQFSNSRSEMNVSTLELGDSALYLCASSLGGTNGVRTEAFFGQGTRLTVV.

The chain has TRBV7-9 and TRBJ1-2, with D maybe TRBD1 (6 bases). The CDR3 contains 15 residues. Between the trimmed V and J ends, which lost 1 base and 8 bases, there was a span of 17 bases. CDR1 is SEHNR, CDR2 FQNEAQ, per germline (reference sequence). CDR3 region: CASSLVAGQFRGYTF. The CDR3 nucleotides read TGTGCCAGCAGCTTAGTTGCGGGACAATTCCGCGGCTACACCTTC.

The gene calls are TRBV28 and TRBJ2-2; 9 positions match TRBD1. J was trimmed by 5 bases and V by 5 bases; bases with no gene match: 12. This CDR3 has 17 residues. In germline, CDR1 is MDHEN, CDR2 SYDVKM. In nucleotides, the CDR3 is TGTGCCAGCAGTCTCGCCTTCGGGACAGGGCGAACCGGGGAGCTGTTTTTT. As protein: CASSLAFGTGRTGELFF.

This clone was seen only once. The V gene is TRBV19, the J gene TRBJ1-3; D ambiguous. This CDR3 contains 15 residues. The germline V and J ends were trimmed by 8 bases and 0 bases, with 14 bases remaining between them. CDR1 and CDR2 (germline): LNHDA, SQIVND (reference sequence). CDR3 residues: CASSPTGLSGNTIYF. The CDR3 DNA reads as TGTGCCAGTTCTCCCACCGGCCTCTCTGGAAACACCATATATTTT.

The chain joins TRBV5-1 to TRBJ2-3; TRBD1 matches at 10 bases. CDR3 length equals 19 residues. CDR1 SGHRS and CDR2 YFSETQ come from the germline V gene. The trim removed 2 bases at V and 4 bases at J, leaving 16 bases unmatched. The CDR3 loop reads CASSLGDALDRGEADTQYF. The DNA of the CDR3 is TGCGCCAGCAGCTTAGGGGACGCCTTGGACAGGGGGGAGGCAGATACGCAGTATTTT.

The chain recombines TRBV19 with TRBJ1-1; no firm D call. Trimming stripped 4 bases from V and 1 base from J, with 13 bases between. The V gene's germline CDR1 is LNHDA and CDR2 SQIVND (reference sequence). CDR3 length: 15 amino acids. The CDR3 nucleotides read TGTGCCAGTAGTAAGGGAGGTTTGGGGAACACTGAAGCTTTCTTT. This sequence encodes CASSKGGLGNTEAFF.

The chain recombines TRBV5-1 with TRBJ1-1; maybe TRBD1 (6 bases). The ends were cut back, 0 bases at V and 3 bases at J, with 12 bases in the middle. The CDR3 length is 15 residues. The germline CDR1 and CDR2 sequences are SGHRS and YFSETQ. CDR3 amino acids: CASSLETGLYTEAFF. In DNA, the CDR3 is TGCGCCAGCAGCTTGGAGACAGGTTTATACACTGAAGCTTTCTTT.

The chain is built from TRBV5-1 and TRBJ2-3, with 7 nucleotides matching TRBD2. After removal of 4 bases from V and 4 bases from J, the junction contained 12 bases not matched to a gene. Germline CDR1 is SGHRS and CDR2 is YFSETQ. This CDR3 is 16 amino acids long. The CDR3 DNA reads TGCGCCAGCAGCCGCCGGGGCGGGAGACGTGCAGATACGCAGTATTTT. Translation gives CASSRRGGRRADTQYF.

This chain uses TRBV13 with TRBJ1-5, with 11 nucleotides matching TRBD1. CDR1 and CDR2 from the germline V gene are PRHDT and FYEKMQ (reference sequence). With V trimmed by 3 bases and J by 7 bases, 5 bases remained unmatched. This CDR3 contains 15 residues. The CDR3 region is CASSFSGTGGQPQHF. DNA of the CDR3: TGTGCCAGCAGCTTTTCCGGGACAGGGGGGCAGCCCCAGCATTTT.

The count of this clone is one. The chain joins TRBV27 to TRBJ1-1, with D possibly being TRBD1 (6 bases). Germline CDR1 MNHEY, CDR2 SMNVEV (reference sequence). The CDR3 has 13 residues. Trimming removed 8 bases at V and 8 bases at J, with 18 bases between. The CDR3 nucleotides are TGTGCCAGCGGGGAAGGGCAGGGGTTGGAAGCTTTCTTT. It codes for CASGEGQGLEAFF.

CDR3 nucleotides: TGTGCCAGCAGCAAGTTATGGTATTGGGGCTACACCTTC. Residues: CASSKLWYWGYTF. The gene calls are TRBV21-1 and TRBJ1-2. TRBV21-1 is an annotated pseudogene. The CDR3 totals 13 residues.

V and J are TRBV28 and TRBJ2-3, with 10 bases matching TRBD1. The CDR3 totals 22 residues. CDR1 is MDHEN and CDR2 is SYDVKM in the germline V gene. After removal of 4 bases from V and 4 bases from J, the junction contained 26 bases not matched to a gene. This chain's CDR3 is CASSSAGQGRLGYLTRPDTQYF. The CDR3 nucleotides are TGTGCCAGCAGTTCCGCGGGACAGGGGAGACTAGGGTACCTCACCAGGCCAGATACGCAGTATTTT.

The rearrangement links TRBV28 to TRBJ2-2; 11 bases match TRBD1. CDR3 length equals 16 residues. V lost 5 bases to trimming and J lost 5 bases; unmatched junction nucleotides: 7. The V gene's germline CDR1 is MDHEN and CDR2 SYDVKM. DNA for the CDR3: TGTGCCAGCAGTCTATACGGGACAGGGGGTACCGGGGAGCTGTTTTTT. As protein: CASSLYGTGGTGELFF.

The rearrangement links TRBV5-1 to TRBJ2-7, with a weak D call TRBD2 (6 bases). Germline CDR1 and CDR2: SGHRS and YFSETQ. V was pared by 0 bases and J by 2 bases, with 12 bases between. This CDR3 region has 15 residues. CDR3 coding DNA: TGCGCCAGCAGCTTGGCCTTGGGGAGGCCCTACGAGCAGTACTTC. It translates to CASSLALGRPYEQYF.

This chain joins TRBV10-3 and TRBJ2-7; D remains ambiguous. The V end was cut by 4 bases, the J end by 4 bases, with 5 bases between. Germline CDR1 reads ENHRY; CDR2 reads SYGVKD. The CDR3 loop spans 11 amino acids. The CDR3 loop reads CAISVGYEQYF. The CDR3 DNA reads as TGTGCCATCAGTGTGGGATACGAGCAGTACTTC.

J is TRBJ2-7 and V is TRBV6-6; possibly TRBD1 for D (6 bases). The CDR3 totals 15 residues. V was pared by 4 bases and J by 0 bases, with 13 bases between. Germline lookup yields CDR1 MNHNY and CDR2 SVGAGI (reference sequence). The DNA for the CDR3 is TGTGCCAGCAGTTCTGTAAGGGGGAGCTCCTACGAGCAGTACTTC. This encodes CASSSVRGSSYEQYF.